Reported below is one T cell receptor beta chain. Its antigen is still unknown. Memory CD4+ cells were defined as CD4+CD45RO+CD25-. Unmatched junction bases numbered 7, after V lost 3 bases and J lost 3 bases. CDR1 and CDR2 from the germline V gene are SGHAT and FQNNGV. The CDR3 is 17 amino acids. Study-wide results and caveats: The TCR gene usage of tumor memory CD4+ T cells clustered together with blood and lymph node memory CD4+ cells and with lymph node naive CD4+ cells.

TCRdb redid the calling of the 5' RACE reads with MiXCR, one entry per CDR3 protein. The sample holds 6,000 or so distinct CDR3 sequences, roughly 71% seen once. The sequence was obtained from a female donor with breast cancer. This chain uses TRBV11-2 with TRBJ2-2; 10 bases are a match to TRBD2. Sequencing was carried out using memory CD4+ T cells sorted from a lymph node. Subset specified: memory CD4+ T cells, CD4+CD45RO+CD25-. CDR3: CASSFRTSGYDTGELFF. In DNA form, the CDR3 reads TGTGCCAGCAGCTTCAGGACTAGCGGATATGACACCGGGGAGCTGTTTTTT.